A single sample gave rise to the 18 T cell receptor beta chains below, sequenced in a study of OX40 agonist ivuxolimab in advanced cancers. Using immunoSEQ multiplex PCR, the repertoire was profiled, and TCRdb retains in-frame clones only, with some absent. The sample holds around 90,000 clones, more than 80% seen once. The starting material was CD4+ or CD8+ T cells sorted from blood, obtained in a trial of the OX40 agonist ivuxolimab. The receptors derive from an adult with an advanced solid tumor such as melanoma, head and neck, liver or kidney cancer.

This sequence joins TRBV7-9 and TRBJ1-1, with 8 bases matching TRBD1. Germline values: CDR1 SEHNR, CDR2 FQNEAQ (reference sequence). The CDR3 extends over 15 amino acids. With V trimmed by 4 bases and J by 0 bases, 4 bases remained unmatched. CDR3 DNA sequence: TGTGCCAGCAGCTCTCCACAGGGGGTGAACACTGAAGCTTTCTTT. Amino acid sequence: CASSSPQGVNTEAFF.

This chain's CDR3 is CASSGQEINEKLFF. The CDR3 DNA reads as TGTGCCAGCAGCGGACAGGAGATTAATGAAAAACTGTTTTTT. V gene TRBV7-9 combines with J gene TRBJ1-4; TRBD1 aligns across 7 bases. CDR3 length equals 14 residues. V lost 5 bases and J lost 4; bases outside the gene matches: 4. CDR1 and CDR2 from the germline V gene are SEHNR and FQNEAQ (reference sequence).

The chain carries TRBV19 and TRBJ2-7, with 7 bases matching TRBD2. CDR1 and CDR2 from the germline V gene are LNHDA and SQIVND (reference sequence). The V and J ends lost 3 bases and 3 bases, in that order; junction bases with no gene match: 5. The CDR3 totals 14 residues. In DNA, the CDR3 is TGTGCCAGTAGTATCGGCGGGAGAAACTACGAGCAGTACTTC. Amino acids: CASSIGGRNYEQYF.

The chain is built from TRBV5-1 and TRBJ2-1, with D perhaps matching TRBD1 or TRBD2 (5 bases each). The germline V gene has CDR1 SGHRS and CDR2 YFSETQ. Trimming removed 1 base from V and 0 bases from J, with 17 bases in between. The CDR3 extends over 18 amino acids. Here the CDR3 DNA reads TGCGCCAGCAGCTTGTCCCCTTGGGGGACGAGCTCCTACAATGAGCAGTTCTTC. Amino acids: CASSLSPWGTSSYNEQFF.

J is TRBJ1-4 and V is TRBV5-4, with D hard to call. Trimming shortened V by 0 bases and J by 7 bases, and 13 bases separated the two germline ends. Germline values: CDR1 SGHNT, CDR2 YYREEE (reference sequence). The CDR3 consists of 15 residues. The CDR3 DNA sequence: TGTGCCAGCAGCTTGGGCTCCACTCCGGGTGAAAAACTGTTTTTT. Its translation: CASSLGSTPGEKLFF.

This chain connects TRBV5-1 to TRBJ2-1; weak D call: TRBD2 (5 bases). Germline lookup yields CDR1 SGHRS and CDR2 YFSETQ. The CDR3 length is 17 residues. The ends were cut back, 0 bases at V and 0 bases at J, with 13 bases in the middle. CDR3 coding DNA: TGCGCCAGCAGCTTGGCCATGGGAGCGAGCTCCTACAATGAGCAGTTCTTC. Its protein is CASSLAMGASSYNEQFF.

The table lists this clone with a few counts. The chain has TRBV30 and TRBJ1-6; D possibly corresponds to TRBD1 (6 bases). This CDR3 is built from 16 residues. The germline gives CDR1 GTSNPN, CDR2 SVGIG (reference sequence). With 3 bases removed from V and 0 bases from J, the gap between germline ends came to 12 bases. The DNA of the CDR3 is TGTGCCTGGAGGAGCAGGGGCAGCTCCTATAATTCACCCCTCCACTTT. Translated: CAWRSRGSSYNSPLHF.

This clone was found a few times. The chain employs TRBV19 and TRBJ1-5; 9 bases are shared with TRBD1. CDR3 length: 18 amino acids. Germline-derived CDR1 and CDR2 are LNHDA and SQIVND (reference sequence). Trimming cost V 5 bases and J 1 base; bases outside gene matches: 12. CDR3 region: CASSSPQGQGLSNQPQHF. Here the CDR3 DNA reads TGTGCCAGTAGTTCGCCCCAGGGACAGGGATTAAGCAATCAGCCCCAGCATTTT.

The chain carries TRBV5-8 and TRBJ2-3; D is unresolved. V lost 3 bases to trimming and J lost 0 bases, with 5 bases between them. CDR1 is SGHTS, CDR2 YDEGEE, per germline. The CDR3 is made up of 13 amino acids. CDR3 sequence (DNA): TGTGCCAGCAGCTCCACTAGCACAGATACGCAGTATTTT. Encoded protein: CASSSTSTDTQYF.

The V call is TRBV2, the J call TRBJ1-2, with TRBD1 matching over 7 bases. The CDR3 has 14 residues. The ends lost 2 bases at V and 0 bases at J; junction bases unmatched: 0. CDR1 is SNHLY, CDR2 FYNNEI, per germline. For the CDR3, the DNA is TGTGCCAGCAGTGAAACAGGGGCTAACTATGGCTACACCTTC. Protein: CASSETGANYGYTF.

The CDR3 DNA is TGTGCCAGCAGTTACGTAGTCGGTAGGCGCCCACTCGAGCAGTACTTC. Its translation: CASSYVVGRRPLEQYF. The chain recombines TRBV6-6 with TRBJ2-7, with D uncertain. V was clipped by 2 bases and J by 6 bases, with 20 bases between them. The CDR3 consists of 16 residues. Germline values: CDR1 MNHNY, CDR2 SVGAGI (reference sequence).

The chain uses TRBV7-9 and TRBJ2-7; D is perhaps TRBD1 (7 bases). Trimming stripped 1 base from V and 3 bases from J, with 13 bases between. Germline values: CDR1 SEHNR, CDR2 FQNEAQ (reference sequence). CDR3 size: 15 residues. CDR3 in DNA: TGTGCCAGCAGCTTAGATACAGGGGACTTCTACGAGCAGTACTTC. Its translation: CASSLDTGDFYEQYF.

The CDR3 is CASSLHRGYEQYF. CDR3 DNA: TGTGCCAGCAGTCTCCATCGGGGGTACGAGCAGTACTTC. The chain has TRBV6-6 and TRBJ2-7; possibly TRBD2 for D (6 bases). Germline V gene sequence: CDR1 MNHNY, CDR2 SVGAGI (reference sequence). Trimming stripped 5 bases from V and 4 bases from J, with 12 bases between. CDR3 length: 13 amino acids.

V and J are TRBV27 and TRBJ2-7; 9 nucleotides align to TRBD1. Germline lookup yields CDR1 MNHEY and CDR2 SMNVEV (reference sequence). The length of the CDR3 is 14 residues. With 6 bases clipped from V and 1 base from J, the junction kept 4 bases outside the gene matches. CDR3 nucleotide sequence: TGTGCCAGCAGCGCAGACAGGGGGTCCTACGAGCAGTACTTC. Its protein product is CASSADRGSYEQYF.

The chain carries TRBV28 and TRBJ1-5, with 7 bases lining up with TRBD1. Trimming cost V 6 bases and J 0 bases; bases outside gene matches: 8. Germline V gene data show CDR1 as MDHEN and CDR2 as SYDVKM. The CDR3 totals 16 residues. The CDR3 region has the DNA TGTGCCAGCAGGCCCGGGACAGCTTATAGCAATCAGCCCCAGCATTTT. Translation: CASRPGTAYSNQPQHF. Supplemented by reference TRBV28 and TRBJ1-5, the full variable domain reads DVKVTQSSRYLVKRTGEKVFLECVQDMDHENMFWYRQDPGLGLRLIYFSYDVKMKEKGDIPEGYSVSREKKERFSLILESASTNQTSMYLCASRPGTAYSNQPQHFGDGTRLSIL.

The chain is built from TRBV29-1 and TRBJ2-3; a possible D gene is TRBD1 (6 bases). Germline V gives CDR1 SQVTM, CDR2 ANQGSEA. The CDR3 covers 17 residues. V lost 4 bases, J lost 0 bases, and 20 bases lay in between. The CDR3 spells CSVVFASMTGSTDTQYF. CDR3 nucleotide sequence: TGCAGCGTTGTGTTTGCCTCTATGACAGGAAGCACAGATACGCAGTATTTT.

The chain has TRBV10-1 and TRBJ2-5; 7 bases are a match to TRBD1. The CDR3 has 13 residues. Germline trimming cut 0 bases from V and 11 bases from J; bases unmatched to any gene: 6. Germline assignment: CDR1 WNHNN and CDR2 SYGVQD (reference sequence). CDR3 in DNA: TGCGCCAGCAGTGAGTCGACCGGGACAGTACAGTACTTC. Protein: CASSESTGTVQYF.

For the CDR3, the DNA is TGTGCCAGCAGTTTACAGGCTGACGGGGATCAGCCCCAGCATTTT. Translation: CASSLQADGDQPQHF. The chain uses TRBV6-6 and TRBJ1-5; D may be TRBD1 (5 bases). The CDR3 runs 15 residues. Per the germline V gene, CDR1 is MNHNY and CDR2 is SVGAGI (reference sequence). V was clipped by 4 bases and J by 5 bases, with 15 bases between them.